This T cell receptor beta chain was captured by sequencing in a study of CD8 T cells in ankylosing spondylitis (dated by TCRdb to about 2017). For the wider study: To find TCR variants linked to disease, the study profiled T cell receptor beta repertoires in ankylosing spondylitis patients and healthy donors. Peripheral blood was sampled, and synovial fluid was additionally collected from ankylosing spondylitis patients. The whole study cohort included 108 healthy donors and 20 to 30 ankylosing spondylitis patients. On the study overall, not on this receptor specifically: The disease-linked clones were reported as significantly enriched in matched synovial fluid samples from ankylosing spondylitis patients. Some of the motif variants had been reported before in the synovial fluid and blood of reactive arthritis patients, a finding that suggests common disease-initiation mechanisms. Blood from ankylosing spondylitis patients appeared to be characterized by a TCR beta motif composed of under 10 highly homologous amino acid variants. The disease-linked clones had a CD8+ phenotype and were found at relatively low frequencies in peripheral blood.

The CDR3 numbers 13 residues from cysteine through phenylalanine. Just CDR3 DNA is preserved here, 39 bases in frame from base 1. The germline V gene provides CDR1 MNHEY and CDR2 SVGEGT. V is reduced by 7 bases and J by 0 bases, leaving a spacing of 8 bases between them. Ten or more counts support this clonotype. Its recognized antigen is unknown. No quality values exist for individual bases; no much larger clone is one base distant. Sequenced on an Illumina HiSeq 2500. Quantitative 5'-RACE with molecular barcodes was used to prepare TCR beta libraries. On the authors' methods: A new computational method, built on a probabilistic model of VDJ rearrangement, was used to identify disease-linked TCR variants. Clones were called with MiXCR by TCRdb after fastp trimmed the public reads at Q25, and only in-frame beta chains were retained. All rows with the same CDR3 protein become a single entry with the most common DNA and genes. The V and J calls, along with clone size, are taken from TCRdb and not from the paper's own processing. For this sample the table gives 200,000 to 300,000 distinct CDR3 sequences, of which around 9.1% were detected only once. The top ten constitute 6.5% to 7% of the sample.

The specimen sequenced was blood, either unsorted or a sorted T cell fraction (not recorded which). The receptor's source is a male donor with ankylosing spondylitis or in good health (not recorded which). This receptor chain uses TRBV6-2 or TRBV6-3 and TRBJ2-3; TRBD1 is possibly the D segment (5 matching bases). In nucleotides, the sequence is TGTGCCAGCACCAGGGATAGCACAGATACGCAGTATTTT. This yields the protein CASTRDSTDTQYF.